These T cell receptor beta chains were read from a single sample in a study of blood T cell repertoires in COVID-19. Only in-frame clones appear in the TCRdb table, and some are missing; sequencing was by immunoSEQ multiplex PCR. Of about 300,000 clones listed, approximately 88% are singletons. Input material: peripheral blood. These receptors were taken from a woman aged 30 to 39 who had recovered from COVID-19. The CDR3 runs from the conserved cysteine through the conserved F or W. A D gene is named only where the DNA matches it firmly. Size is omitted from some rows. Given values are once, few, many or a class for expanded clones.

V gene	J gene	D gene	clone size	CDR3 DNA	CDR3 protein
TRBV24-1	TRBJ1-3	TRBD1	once	TGTGCCACCAGTGACCCGAGGACAGGGGGGAACACCATATATTTT	CATSDPRTGGNTIYF
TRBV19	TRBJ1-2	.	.	TGTGCCAGTAGTATAGGGGCAGGTCTTTCGTATGGCTACACCTTC	CASSIGAGLSYGYTF
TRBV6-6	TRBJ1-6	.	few	TGTGCCAGCAGGGAGAATCAACGGGGTTCACCCCTCCACTTT	CASRENQRGSPLHF
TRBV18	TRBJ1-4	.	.	TGTGCCAGCTCACCAATCGGTTCTAATGAAAAACTGTTTTTT	CASSPIGSNEKLFF
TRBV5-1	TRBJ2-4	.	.	TGCGCCAGCAGCCCATACAGGGCATCCAAAAACATTCAGTACTTC	CASSPYRASKNIQYF
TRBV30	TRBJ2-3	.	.	TGTGCCTGGAGAGGGGGCACAGATACGCAGTATTTT	CAWRGGTDTQYF
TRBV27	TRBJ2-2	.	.	TGTGCCAGCACCCCCGCCGGTCCCGGGGAGCTGTTTTTT	CASTPAGPGELFF
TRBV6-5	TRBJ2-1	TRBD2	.	TGTGCCAGCGATACTAGCGGGGGGAACAATGAGCAGTTCTTC	CASDTSGGNNEQFF
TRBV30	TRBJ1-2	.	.	TGTGCGGGGGGTTTTTATGGCTACACCTTC	CAGGFYGYTF
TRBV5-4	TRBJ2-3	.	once	TGTGCCAGCAGCTTGGACAGGGCGGGAGATACGCAGTATTTT	CASSLDRAGDTQYF
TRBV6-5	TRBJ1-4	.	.	TGTGCCAGCAGTTACGGTGGGTCAGGGAATGAAAAACTGTTTTTT	CASSYGGSGNEKLFF
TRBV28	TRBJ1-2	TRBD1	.	TGTGCCAGCAGTTTACCACCAGGGGGCGAATTATACTACACCTTC	CASSLPPGGELYYTF
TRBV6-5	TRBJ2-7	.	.	TGTGCCAGCAGTTACTCAGAAGGAGCCTACGAGCAGTACTTC	CASSYSEGAYEQYF
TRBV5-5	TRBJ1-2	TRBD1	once	TGTGCCAGCAGCTTTGGGGACAGGGTCGGCTACACCTTC	CASSFGDRVGYTF
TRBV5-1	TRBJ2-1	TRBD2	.	TGCGCCAGCAGCTTGGGACTAGCAGTCAATGAGCAGTTCTTC	CASSLGLAVNEQFF
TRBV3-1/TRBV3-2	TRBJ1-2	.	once	TGTGCCAGCAGCCAAGAAGGGCAGGGAGGTGGCTACACCTTC	CASSQEGQGGGYTF
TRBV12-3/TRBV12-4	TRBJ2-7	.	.	TGTGCCAGCAGTCCCGCAGCGTCCTACGAGCAGTACTTC	CASSPAASYEQYF
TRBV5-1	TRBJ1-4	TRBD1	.	TGCGCCAGCAGCTTGGCCCAGGGGGCAGGAGAAAAACTGTTTTTT	CASSLAQGAGEKLFF
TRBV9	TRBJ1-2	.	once	TGTGCCAGCAGCGTAGCAGGGGATGGCTATGGCTACACCTTC	CASSVAGDGYGYTF
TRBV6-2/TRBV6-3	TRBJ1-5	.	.	TGTGCCAGCAGCAAGTCCCGGGATCAGCCCCAGCATTTT	CASSKSRDQPQHF
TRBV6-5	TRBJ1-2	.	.	TGTGCCAGCAGTTACGGGGCAGGGTTATCCTATGGCTACACCTTC	CASSYGAGLSYGYTF
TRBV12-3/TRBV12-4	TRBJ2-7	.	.	TGTGCCAGCAGTTTCGACATCTCCTACGAGCAGTACTTC	CASSFDISYEQYF
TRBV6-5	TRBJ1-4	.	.	TGTGCCAGCAGTTACTCCGGTACTGCAACTAATGAAAAACTGTTTTTT	CASSYSGTATNEKLFF
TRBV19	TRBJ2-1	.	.	TGTGCCAGTAGTATAGGCGCGGAGAATGAGCAGTTCTTC	CASSIGAENEQFF
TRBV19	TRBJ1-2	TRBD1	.	TGTGCCAGTAGTATCCCGGACAGGGGGCGGATTGGCTACACCTTC	CASSIPDRGRIGYTF
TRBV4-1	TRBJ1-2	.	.	TGCGCCAGCAGCCAAACCTCTCGGGGAAGGGATGGCTACACCTTC	CASSQTSRGRDGYTF
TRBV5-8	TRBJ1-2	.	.	TGTGCCAGCAGCCAAGGGGGAACAGGTGGCTACACCTTC	CASSQGGTGGYTF
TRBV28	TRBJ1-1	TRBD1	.	TGTGCCAGCAGTTCCCCGACAGGGTGGGGCACTGAAGCTTTCTTT	CASSSPTGWGTEAFF
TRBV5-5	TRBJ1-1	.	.	TGTGCCAGCAGCTTGGACAGGGCCAACACTGAAGCTTTCTTT	CASSLDRANTEAFF
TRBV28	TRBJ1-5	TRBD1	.	TGTGCCAGCATCACCGGAACAGGGGCCGGACCTTCCCACAATCAGCCCCAGCATTTT	CASITGTGAGPSHNQPQHF
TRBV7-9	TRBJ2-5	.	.	TGTGCCAGCAGCCCAAATGGGGCCAGCCAAGAGACCCAGTACTTC	CASSPNGASQETQYF
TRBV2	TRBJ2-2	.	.	TGTGCCAGCAGTGAAGAAGGGGCGTACACCGGGGAGCTGTTTTTT	CASSEEGAYTGELFF
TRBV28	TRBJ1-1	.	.	TGTGCCAGCAGAAATGGACCGGGAGCCACTGAAGCTTTCTTT	CASRNGPGATEAFF
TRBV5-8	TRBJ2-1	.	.	TGTGCCAGCAGCAGACCGGGACAAAACTACAATGAGCAGTTCTTC	CASSRPGQNYNEQFF
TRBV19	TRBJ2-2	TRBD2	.	TGTGCCAGTAGTATACAGCGGGATTCCGGGGAGCTGTTTTTT	CASSIQRDSGELFF
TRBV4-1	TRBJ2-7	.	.	TGCGCCAGCAGCCTCCAGTCGGGCTACGAGCAGTACTTC	CASSLQSGYEQYF
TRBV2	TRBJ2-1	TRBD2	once	TGTGCCAGCAGGGAGCGGGGGGCAAGATCGGCAGAGCAGTTCTTC	CASRERGARSAEQFF
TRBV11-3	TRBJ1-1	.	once	TGTGCCAGCAGCTTCTCCGGGGGGAACACTGAAGCTTTCTTT	CASSFSGGNTEAFF
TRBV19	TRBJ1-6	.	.	TGTGCCAGTAGTAGACGCCGGGACACCCTGGGTGAAGATTCACCCCTCCACTTT	CASSRRRDTLGEDSPLHF
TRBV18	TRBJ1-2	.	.	TGTGCCAGCTCACCTCCCGATCAGTATGGCTACACCTTC	CASSPPDQYGYTF
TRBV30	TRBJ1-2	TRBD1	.	TGTGCCTGGAGCCCCAGGGGGCAAGGTGGCTACACCTTC	CAWSPRGQGGYTF
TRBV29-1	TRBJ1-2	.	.	TGCAGCGTTGAGTCAGTAGAGGATGGCTACACCTTC	CSVESVEDGYTF
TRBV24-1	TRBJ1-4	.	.	TGTGCCACCAGTTCGTCGATTAGTAATGAAAAACTGTTTTTT	CATSSSISNEKLFF
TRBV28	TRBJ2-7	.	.	TGTGCCAGCTTTCACAGGGACTCCTACGAGCAGTACTTC	CASFHRDSYEQYF
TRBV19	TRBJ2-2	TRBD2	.	TGTGCCAGTCATGCGGGGGGGATTGCCAGGGGATCGAACACCGGGGAGCTGTTTTTT	CASHAGGIARGSNTGELFF
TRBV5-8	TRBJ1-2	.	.	TGTGCCAGCAGCCCCGGGACACACTTTAACTATGGCTACACCTTC	CASSPGTHFNYGYTF
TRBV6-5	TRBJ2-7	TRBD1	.	TGTGCCAGCAGGTTGACAGGGGGGGGCTCCTACGAGCAGTACTTC	CASRLTGGGSYEQYF
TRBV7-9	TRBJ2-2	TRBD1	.	TGTGCCAGCAGTCCGACAGGGACCGGGGAGCTGTTTTTT	CASSPTGTGELFF
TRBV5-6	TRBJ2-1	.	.	TGTGCCAGCAGCTTGCCACGTCAGGGGTACAATGAGCAGTTCTTC	CASSLPRQGYNEQFF
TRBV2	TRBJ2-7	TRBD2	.	TGTGCCAGCAGTGATCGAGCGGGGTTTAACGAGCAGTACTTC	CASSDRAGFNEQYF
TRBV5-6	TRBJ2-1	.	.	TGTGCCAGCAGCTTCGATCTAGCTTTCGATGAGCAGTTCTTC	CASSFDLAFDEQFF
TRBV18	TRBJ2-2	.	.	TGTGCCAGCTCAGGAGGGGTAACCGGGGAGCTGTTTTTT	CASSGGVTGELFF
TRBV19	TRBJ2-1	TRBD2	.	TGTGCCAGTAGTATAAAGGGCGGGGGGGGATACAATGAGCAGTTCTTC	CASSIKGGGGYNEQFF
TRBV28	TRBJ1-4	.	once	TGTGCCAGCAGTTCTCCGAGGAGGGGAGGCGAAAAACTGTTTTTT	CASSSPRRGGEKLFF
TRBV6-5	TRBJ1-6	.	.	TGTGCCAGCAGGCGGGAGAAAAATTCACCCCTCCACTTT	CASRREKNSPLHF